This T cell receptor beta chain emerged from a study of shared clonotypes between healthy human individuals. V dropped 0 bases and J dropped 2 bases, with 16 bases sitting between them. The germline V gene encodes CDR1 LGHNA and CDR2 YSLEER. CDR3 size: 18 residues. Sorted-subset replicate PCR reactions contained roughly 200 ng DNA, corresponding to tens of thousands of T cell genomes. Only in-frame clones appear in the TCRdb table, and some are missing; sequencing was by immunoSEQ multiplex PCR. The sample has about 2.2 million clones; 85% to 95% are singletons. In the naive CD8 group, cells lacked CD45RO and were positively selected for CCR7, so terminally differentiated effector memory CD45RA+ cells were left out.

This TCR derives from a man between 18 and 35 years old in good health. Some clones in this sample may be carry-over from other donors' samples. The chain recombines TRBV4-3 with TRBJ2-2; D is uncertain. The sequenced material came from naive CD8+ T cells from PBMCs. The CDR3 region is CASSQDPALLLNTGELFF. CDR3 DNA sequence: TGCGCCAGCAGCCAAGATCCAGCGCTTCTGTTAAACACCGGGGAGCTGTTTTTT.